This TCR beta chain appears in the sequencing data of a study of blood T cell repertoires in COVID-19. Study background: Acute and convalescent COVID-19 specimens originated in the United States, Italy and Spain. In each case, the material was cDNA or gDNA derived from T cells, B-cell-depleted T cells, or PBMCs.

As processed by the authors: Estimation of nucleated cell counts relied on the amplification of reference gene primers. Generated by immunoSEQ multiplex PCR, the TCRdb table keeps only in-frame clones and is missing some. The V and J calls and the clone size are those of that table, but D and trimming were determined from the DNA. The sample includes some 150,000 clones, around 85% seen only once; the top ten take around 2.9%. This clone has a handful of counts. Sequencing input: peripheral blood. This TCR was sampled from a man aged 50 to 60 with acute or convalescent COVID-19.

The CDR3 DNA is TGTGCCAGCAGTTTTGTTTCCGGGGGTGGCGGCTACACCTTC. It is translated as CASSFVSGGGGYTF. V usage is TRBV6-5 and J usage is TRBJ1-2, with D tentatively TRBD1 (5 bases). The germline V gene has CDR1 MNHEY and CDR2 SVGAGI. This CDR3 contains 14 residues. Trimming pared 4 bases from V and 8 bases from J, leaving 17 bases between.